Each of the 5 T cell receptor beta chains below was sequenced from the same sample in a study of blood T cell repertoires in COVID-19. TCRdb's copy holds only in-frame clones and misses some; the assay was immunoSEQ multiplex PCR. Found here are around 130,000 clones, roughly 84% of them singletons; the top ten hold 17%. The source material was peripheral blood. The receptors stem from a woman older than 75 with acute or convalescent COVID-19.

The chain joins TRBV5-5 to TRBJ1-4; D is perhaps TRBD1 (5 bases). The germline V gene encodes CDR1 SGHKS and CDR2 YYEKEE (reference sequence). This CDR3 has 14 residues. The V end was cut by 1 base, the J end by 6 bases, with 10 bases between. Here the CDR3 DNA reads TGTGCCAGCAGCTTGCGGGGGACGGATGAAAAACTGTTTTTT. It specifies CASSLRGTDEKLFF.

This rearrangement joins TRBV18 to TRBJ2-1; TRBD2 agrees at 11 bases. The germline V gene has CDR1 KGHSH and CDR2 LQKENI. With 2 bases clipped from V and 9 bases from J, the junction kept 12 bases outside the gene matches. The CDR3 is made up of 17 amino acids. CDR3 amino acids: CASSPVGLTSGIGEQFF. The DNA of the CDR3 is TGTGCCAGCTCACCAGTCGGGCTGACTAGCGGGATTGGTGAGCAGTTCTTC.

The chain uses TRBV5-4 and TRBJ2-5, with D maybe TRBD2 (5 bases). The CDR3 covers 14 residues. Trimming removed 2 bases at V and 5 bases at J, with 13 bases between. Germline values: CDR1 SGHNT, CDR2 YYREEE (reference sequence). CDR3 DNA sequence: TGTGCCAGCAGCTTCGGTCTAGCCGCGGAGACCCAGTACTTC. This codes for CASSFGLAAETQYF. Full variable domain (outside the CDR3, taken from reference TRBV5-4 and TRBJ2-5): ETGVTQSPTHLIKTRGQQVTLRCSSQSGHNTVSWYQQALGQGPQFIFQYYREEENGRGNFPPRFSGLQFPNYSSELNVNALELDDSALYLCASSFGLAAETQYFGPGTRLLVL.

This chain connects TRBV19 to TRBJ2-3; 16 bases map to TRBD2. J gave up 4 bases and V 3 bases, and 4 bases lay outside the gene matches. The CDR3 contains 17 residues. Germline lookup yields CDR1 LNHDA and CDR2 SQIVND (reference sequence). The CDR3 sequence: CASSMGLAGGPSDTQYF. In nucleotides, the CDR3 is TGTGCCAGTAGTATGGGACTAGCGGGAGGGCCTTCAGATACGCAGTATTTT.

The V call is TRBV2, the J call TRBJ2-7; no clear D gene. Trimming left V 0 bases short and J 4 bases short, with 13 bases between. Germline V gene lookup returns CDR1 SNHLY and CDR2 FYNNEI. The CDR3 is made up of 15 amino acids. CDR3 residues: CASSEARQVLYEQYF. CDR3 coding DNA: TGTGCCAGCAGTGAAGCCCGGCAGGTTTTATACGAGCAGTACTTC.